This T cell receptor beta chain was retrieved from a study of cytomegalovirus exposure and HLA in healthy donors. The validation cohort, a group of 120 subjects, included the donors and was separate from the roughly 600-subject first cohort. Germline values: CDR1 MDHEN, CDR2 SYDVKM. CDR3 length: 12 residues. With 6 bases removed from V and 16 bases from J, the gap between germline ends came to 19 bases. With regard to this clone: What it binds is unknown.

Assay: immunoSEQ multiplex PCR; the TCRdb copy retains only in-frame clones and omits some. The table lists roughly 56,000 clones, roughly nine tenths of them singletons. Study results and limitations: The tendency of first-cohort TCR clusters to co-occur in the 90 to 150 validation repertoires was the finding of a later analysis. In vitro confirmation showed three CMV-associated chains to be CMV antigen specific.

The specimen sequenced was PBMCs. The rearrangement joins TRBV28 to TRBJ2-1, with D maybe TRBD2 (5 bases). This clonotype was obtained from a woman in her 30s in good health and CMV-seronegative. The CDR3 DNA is TGTGCCAGCAGCCTACCTTCGGACTCCCCCTTCTTC. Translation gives CASSLPSDSPFF.